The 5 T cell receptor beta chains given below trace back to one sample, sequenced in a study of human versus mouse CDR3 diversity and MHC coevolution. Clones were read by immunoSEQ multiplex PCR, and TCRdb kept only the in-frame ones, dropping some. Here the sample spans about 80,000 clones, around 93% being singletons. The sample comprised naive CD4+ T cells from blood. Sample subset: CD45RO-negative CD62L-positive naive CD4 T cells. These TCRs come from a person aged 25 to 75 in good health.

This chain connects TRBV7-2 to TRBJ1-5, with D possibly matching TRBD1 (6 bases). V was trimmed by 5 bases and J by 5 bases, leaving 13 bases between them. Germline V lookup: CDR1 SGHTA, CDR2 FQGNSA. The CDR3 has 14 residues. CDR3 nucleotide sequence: TGTGCCAGCAGCAGGACAGACGCTTATCAGCCCCAGCATTTT. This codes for CASSRTDAYQPQHF.

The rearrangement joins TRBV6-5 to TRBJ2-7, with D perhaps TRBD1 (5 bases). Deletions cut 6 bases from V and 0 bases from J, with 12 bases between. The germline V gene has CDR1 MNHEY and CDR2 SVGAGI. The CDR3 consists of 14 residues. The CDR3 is CASRRPDSSYEQYF. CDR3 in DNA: TGTGCCAGCAGACGTCCTGACAGCTCCTACGAGCAGTACTTC.

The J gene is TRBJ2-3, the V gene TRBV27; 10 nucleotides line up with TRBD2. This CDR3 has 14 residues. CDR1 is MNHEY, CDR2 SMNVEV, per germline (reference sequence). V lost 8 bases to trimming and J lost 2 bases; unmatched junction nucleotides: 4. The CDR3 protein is CASLAGVNTDTQYF. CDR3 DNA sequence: TGTGCCAGCCTAGCGGGAGTCAACACAGATACGCAGTATTTT.

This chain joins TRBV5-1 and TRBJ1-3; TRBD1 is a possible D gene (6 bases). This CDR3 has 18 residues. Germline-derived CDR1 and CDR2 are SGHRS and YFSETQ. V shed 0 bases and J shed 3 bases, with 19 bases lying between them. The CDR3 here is CASSLGTALVARGNTIYF. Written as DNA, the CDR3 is TGCGCCAGCAGCTTGGGGACAGCCCTCGTAGCTCGTGGAAACACCATATATTTT.

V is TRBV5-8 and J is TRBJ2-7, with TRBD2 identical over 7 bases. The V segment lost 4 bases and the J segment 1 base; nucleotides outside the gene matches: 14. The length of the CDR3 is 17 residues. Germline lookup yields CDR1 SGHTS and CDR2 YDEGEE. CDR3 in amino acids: CASSPERKGLKSYEQYF. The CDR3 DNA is TGTGCCAGCAGCCCGGAGCGCAAGGGACTAAAATCCTACGAGCAGTACTTC. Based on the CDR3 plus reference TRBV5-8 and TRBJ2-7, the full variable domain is EAGVTQSPTHLIKTRGQQATLRCSPISGHTSVYWYQQALGLGLQFLLWYDEGEERNRGNFPPRFSGRQFPNYSSELNVNALELEDSALYLCASSPERKGLKSYEQYFGPGTRLTVT.